Included here is one T cell receptor beta chain sequence, with context. Between the trimmed V and J ends, which lost 0 bases and 8 bases, there was a span of 9 bases. Looked up from germline, CDR1 is SGHRS and CDR2 is YFSETQ. This CDR3 has 14 amino acids. This sample is part of a study of T cell responses to AZD1222 COVID-19 vaccine. Assay used: immunoSEQ multiplex PCR; TCRdb lists only in-frame clones, some missing. Counted here are about 130,000 clones, roughly 88% occurring once; the ten biggest clones make up 4.4%. The sequence derives from an adult in good health. The chain employs TRBV5-1 and TRBJ1-6; D ambiguous. The material was peripheral blood, obtained on day 0 of MenACWY control vaccination. The CDR3 nucleotides read TGCGCCAGCAGCTTGGCCCAGAGAGATTCACCCCTCCACTTT. Encoded protein: CASSLAQRDSPLHF.